Following are 13 T cell receptor beta chains from one sample sequenced in a study of shared clonotypes between healthy human individuals. Sequenced by immunoSEQ multiplex PCR; TCRdb stores in-frame clones only, minus some. The table shows 1,400,000 or so clones, with approximately 98.5% occurring only once. Sequencing used naive CD4+ T cells sorted from blood. Sample subset: CD45RA+ positively selected. The source is a man in his thirties or forties in good health.

The chain recombines TRBV30 with TRBJ1-1, with D perhaps matching TRBD1 (5 bases). Deletions cut 1 base from V and 3 bases from J, with 9 bases between. The CDR3 has 13 amino acids. CDR1 GTSNPN and CDR2 SVGIG come from the germline V gene (reference sequence). The chain's CDR3 is CAWSESGYTEAFF. In DNA, the CDR3 is TGTGCCTGGAGTGAGTCAGGGTACACTGAAGCTTTCTTT. The full variable domain, its missing parts supplied by reference TRBV30 and TRBJ1-1, is SQTIHQWPATLVQPVGSPLSLECTVEGTSNPNLYWYRQAAGRGLQLLFYSVGIGQISSEVPQNLSASRPQDRQFILSSKKLLLSDSGFYLCAWSESGYTEAFFGQGTRLTVV.

V and J are TRBV5-1 and TRBJ1-1, with D tentatively TRBD1 (6 bases). The CDR3 contains 13 residues. Germline V lookup: CDR1 SGHRS, CDR2 YFSETQ. V was cut by 0 bases and J by 8 bases, with 11 bases left in between. The chain's CDR3 is CASSLGIGTEAFF. The DNA for the CDR3 is TGCGCCAGCAGCTTGGGGATCGGGACAGAAGCTTTCTTT.

V is TRBV11-2 and J is TRBJ2-3, with D uncertain. Between the trimmed V and J ends, which lost 5 bases and 6 bases, there was a span of 9 bases. The CDR3 contains 12 residues. CDR1 and CDR2 from the germline V gene are SGHAT and FQNNGV. The CDR3 protein is CASSTLGDTQYF. The CDR3 DNA follows: TGTGCCAGCAGCACCTTGGGGGATACGCAGTATTTT.

The chain has TRBV14 and TRBJ2-5, with 10 bases that match TRBD2. The ends lost 4 bases at V and 4 bases at J; junction bases unmatched: 9. The CDR3 contains 16 residues. CDR1 and CDR2 from the germline V gene are SGHDN and FVKESK. The CDR3, as DNA: TGTGCCAGCAGCCGAAAACCGGGACTAGCGAGAGAGACCCAGTACTTC. Residues: CASSRKPGLARETQYF.

DNA of the CDR3: TGCGCCAGCAGCGTGGGACACAATAGCAATCAGCCCCAGCATTTT. This translates into CASSVGHNSNQPQHF. The chain carries TRBV5-1 and TRBJ1-5, with TRBD1 as a possible D gene (6 bases). The CDR3 loop spans 15 amino acids. Looked up from germline, CDR1 is SGHRS and CDR2 is YFSETQ. Trimming stripped 4 bases from V and 0 bases from J, with 11 bases between.

The chain has TRBV10-2 and TRBJ1-5; D not certain. V was shortened by 2 bases and J by 4 bases, with 6 bases between the two germline ends. Per the germline V gene, CDR1 is WSHSY and CDR2 is SAAADI. CDR3 length: 13 amino acids. The CDR3 DNA reads TGCGCCAGCAGTGAGGTATCAAATCAGCCCCAGCATTTT. This sequence encodes CASSEVSNQPQHF.

The V gene is TRBV25-1, the J gene TRBJ2-7; 9 nucleotides line up with TRBD1. The V segment lost 3 bases and the J segment 5 bases; nucleotides outside the gene matches: 8. This CDR3 has 15 amino acids. Germline loops: CDR1 MGHDK, CDR2 SYGVNS. CDR3 residues: CASSDRDRVKHEQYF. In DNA form, the CDR3 reads TGTGCCAGCAGTGATCGGGACAGGGTCAAGCACGAGCAGTACTTC.

Written as DNA, the CDR3 is TGTGCCAGTAGTATAGGCCCGAAAAGATTAAGACAGGGAGGGATCCCCTATAGCAATCAGCCCCAGCATTTT. It translates to CASSIGPKRLRQGGIPYSNQPQHF. V is TRBV19 and J is TRBJ1-5, with 7 positions matching TRBD1. CDR3 length: 24 residues. V was clipped by 1 base and J by 0 bases; unmatched bases: 27. The germline V gene encodes CDR1 LNHDA and CDR2 SQIVND (reference sequence).

The V gene is TRBV5-5, the J gene TRBJ2-5; 12 bases line up with TRBD2. Germline CDR1 reads SGHKS; CDR2 reads YYEKEE (reference sequence). The CDR3 loop spans 16 amino acids. J gave up 1 base and V 4 bases, and 5 bases lay outside the gene matches. The CDR3 loop is CASSKGTSGRQETQYF. DNA for the CDR3: TGTGCCAGCAGCAAAGGGACTAGCGGGCGCCAAGAGACCCAGTACTTC.

This sequence joins TRBV9 and TRBJ2-7, with unresolved D. Deletions cut 0 bases from V and 0 bases from J, with 19 bases between. CDR1 SGDLS and CDR2 YYNGEE come from the germline V gene. The CDR3 has 18 residues. The CDR3 DNA reads TGTGCCAGCAGCGTAGCCCCCATGGGCGGCATTAGCTCCTACGAGCAGTACTTC. Translating it yields CASSVAPMGGISSYEQYF.

This rearrangement joins TRBV5-1 to TRBJ2-2; TRBD1 agrees at 9 bases. This CDR3 spans 16 amino acids. The germline CDR1 and CDR2 sequences are SGHRS and YFSETQ. The J segment lost 1 base and the V segment lost 5 bases, leaving 6 bases of the junction unmatched. The chain's CDR3 is CASRDPGQGNTGELFF. CDR3 in DNA: TGCGCCAGCAGGGACCCGGGACAGGGGAACACCGGGGAGCTGTTTTTT.

This chain links TRBV4-1 with TRBJ2-2; TRBD2 aligns across 11 bases. Germline CDR1 MGHRA, CDR2 YSYEKL. The CDR3 consists of 17 residues. The V segment lost 3 bases and the J segment 8 bases; nucleotides outside the gene matches: 11. CDR3 nucleotide sequence: TGCGCCAGCAGCCAGGAAGGGACTAGCGGCGGGAAGGGGGAGCTGTTTTTT. Amino acids: CASSQEGTSGGKGELFF.

This chain joins TRBV29-1 and TRBJ2-3, with D tentatively TRBD2 (6 bases). V gave up 7 bases and J gave up 6 bases, with 20 bases separating them. Germline CDR1 and CDR2: SQVTM and ANQGSEA. CDR3 length: 14 amino acids. CDR3 protein: CSAGASVSSDTQYF. As DNA, the CDR3 is TGCAGCGCTGGAGCTAGCGTCTCGTCGGATACGCAGTATTTT.